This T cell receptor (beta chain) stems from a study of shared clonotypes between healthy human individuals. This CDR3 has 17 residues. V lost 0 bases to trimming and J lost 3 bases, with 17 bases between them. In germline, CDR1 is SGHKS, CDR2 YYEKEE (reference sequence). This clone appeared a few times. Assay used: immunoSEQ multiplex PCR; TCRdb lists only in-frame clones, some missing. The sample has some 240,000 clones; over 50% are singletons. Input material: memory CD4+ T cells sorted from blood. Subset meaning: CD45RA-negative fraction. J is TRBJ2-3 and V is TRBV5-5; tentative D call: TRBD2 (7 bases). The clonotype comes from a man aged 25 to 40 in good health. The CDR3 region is CASSLVAGALGTDTQYF. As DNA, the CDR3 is TGTGCCAGCAGCTTGGTGGCGGGGGCACTTGGTACAGATACGCAGTATTTT.